This T cell receptor beta chain derives from a study of cytomegalovirus exposure and HLA in healthy donors. Overall study results and limits: About 90% or about 30% of the time was how often most TCR beta V segments were productive, according to an earlier analysis.

V lost 7 bases and J lost 0; bases outside the gene matches: 7. The CDR3 runs to 15 residues. Germline V CDR1 and CDR2: SNHLY, FYNNEI. This clone came up a few times. The target antigen is unknown. The study ran its PCR with 60 Vbeta and 13 Jbeta primers. Clones were read by immunoSEQ multiplex PCR, and TCRdb kept only the in-frame ones, dropping some. The top ten hold about 3.3% of the sample, which has 95,000 to 150,000 clones, over 65% seen once. The sample consisted of PBMCs. V gene TRBV2 combines with J gene TRBJ1-1, with TRBD1 identical over 8 bases. The clonotype originates from a woman younger than 45 in good health and CMV-seropositive. The CDR3 region is CASTRTGTMNTEAFF. In DNA, the CDR3 is TGTGCCAGCACTAGGACAGGGACCATGAACACTGAAGCTTTCTTT.